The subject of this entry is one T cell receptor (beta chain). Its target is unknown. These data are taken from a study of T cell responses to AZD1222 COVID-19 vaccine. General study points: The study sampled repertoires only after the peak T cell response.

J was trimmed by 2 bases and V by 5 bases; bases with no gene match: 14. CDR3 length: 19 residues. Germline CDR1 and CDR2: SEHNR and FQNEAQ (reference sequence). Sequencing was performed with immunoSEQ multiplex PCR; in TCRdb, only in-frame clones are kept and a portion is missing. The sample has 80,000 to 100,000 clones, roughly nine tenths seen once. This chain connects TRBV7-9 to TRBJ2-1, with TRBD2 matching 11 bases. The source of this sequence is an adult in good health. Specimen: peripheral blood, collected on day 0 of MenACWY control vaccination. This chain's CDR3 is CASSPLWSASGGPYNEQFF. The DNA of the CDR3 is TGTGCCAGCAGCCCACTTTGGTCCGCTAGCGGGGGGCCCTACAATGAGCAGTTCTTC. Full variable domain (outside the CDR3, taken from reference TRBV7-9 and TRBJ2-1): DTGVSQNPRHKITKRGQNVTFRCDPISEHNRLYWYRQTLGQGPEFLTYFQNEAQLEKSRLLSDRFSAERPKGSFSTLEIQRTEQGDSAMYLCASSPLWSASGGPYNEQFFGPGTRLTVL.